Below, one T cell receptor (beta chain) is given with its context. This sample is drawn from a study of T cell changes during pregnancy in multiple sclerosis. The V gene lost 6 bases and the J gene lost 4 bases, with 7 bases spanning the gap. The germline gives CDR1 SQVTM, CDR2 ANQGSEA. The CDR3 consists of 11 residues. The table came from immunoSEQ multiplex PCR; TCRdb's copy has only in-frame clones and leaves some out. The profile covers tens of thousands of clones, with roughly 94% appearing a single time and 2.5% taken by the ten largest. The V gene is TRBV29-1, the J gene TRBJ1-3; D unclear. The clonotype originates from a female donor with multiple sclerosis, enrolled in a pregnancy study. The sample here was CD8+ T cells from peripheral blood mononuclear cells, taken after pregnancy. This CDR3 is CSVEWGNTIYF. The CDR3 nucleotides read TGCAGCGTCGAGTGGGGAAACACCATATATTTT.